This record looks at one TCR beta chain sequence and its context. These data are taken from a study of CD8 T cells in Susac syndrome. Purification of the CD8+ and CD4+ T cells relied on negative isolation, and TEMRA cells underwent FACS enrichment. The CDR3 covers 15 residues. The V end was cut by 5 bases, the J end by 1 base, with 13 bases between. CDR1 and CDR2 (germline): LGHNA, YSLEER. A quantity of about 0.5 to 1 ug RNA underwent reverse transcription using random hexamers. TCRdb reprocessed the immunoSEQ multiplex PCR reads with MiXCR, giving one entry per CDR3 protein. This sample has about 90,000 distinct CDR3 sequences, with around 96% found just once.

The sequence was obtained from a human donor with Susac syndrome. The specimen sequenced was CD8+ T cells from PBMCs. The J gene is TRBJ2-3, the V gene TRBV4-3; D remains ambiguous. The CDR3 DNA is TGCGCCAGCAGCGTCGGCGGTGGGGGCACAGATACGCAGTATTTT. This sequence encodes CASSVGGGGTDTQYF.